The clone carrying this TCR beta chain appeared a few times. This entry comes from a study of beta chain features in type 1 diabetes. The CDR3 is 15 amino acids. V was pared by 4 bases and J by 2 bases, with 8 bases of the junction left unmatched. Germline CDR1 reads SGHRS; CDR2 reads YFSETQ. The whole isolated RNA underwent reverse transcription, so sequencing captured expressed TCRB transcripts. Some clones are missing from TCRdb's copy, which holds only in-frame ones; the method was immunoSEQ multiplex PCR. This sample has some 180,000 clones; approximately 13% occur once, and the top ten carry about 0.59%.

The chain combines TRBV5-1 with TRBJ1-1, with 7 bases that match TRBD1. The receptor was isolated from a woman under 30 in good health. Sequenced input: central memory CD4+ T cells from blood. The CDR3 DNA reads as TGCGCCAGCAGCATGGACAGGCTCACTAACACTGAAGCTTTCTTT. Its protein product is CASSMDRLTNTEAFF.